What follows describes a single T cell receptor beta chain. This specimen belongs to a study of blood T cell repertoires in COVID-19. Study at large: Italy, Spain and the United States were the sources of the convalescent and acute COVID-19 samples. The analysed material was cDNA or gDNA that came from T cells, B-cell-depleted T cells, or PBMCs.

Authors' data handling: Estimated nucleated cell counts came from reference gene primer amplification. Profiled with immunoSEQ multiplex PCR; TCRdb holds only in-frame clones, not every one. V and J calls and clone size are as listed in that table; D and trimming were resolved from the DNA. Among some 93,000 clones listed, 70% to 90% were seen once. Sequencing used peripheral blood. This receptor was taken from a man aged 60-69 years with acute or convalescent COVID-19.

CDR3 nucleotides: TGTGCCAGCATGGGACAGGGTGGGTTTGAGCAGTACTTC. This codes for CASMGQGGFEQYF. The chain combines TRBV25-1 with TRBJ2-7; 9 nucleotides align to TRBD1. With 7 bases clipped from V and 7 bases from J, the junction kept 8 bases outside the gene matches. Germline CDR1 is MGHDK and CDR2 is SYGVNS. This CDR3 has 13 residues.